The 18 T cell receptor beta chains listed next were all sequenced from one sample in a study of shared clonotypes between healthy human individuals. The data were produced by immunoSEQ multiplex PCR, yet TCRdb's version contains in-frame clones alone and is incomplete. The repertoire holds about 580,000 clones, with 95% to 98% as singletons. Naive CD8 cells were CD45RO-negative, positively selected for CCR7, excluding terminally differentiated effector memory CD45RA+ cells. Material for sequencing was naive CD8+ T cells sorted from blood. The receptors originated from a man aged 25 to 45 in good health.

The CDR3 loop reads CSVGRGGPDTQYF. CDR3 sequence (DNA): TGCAGCGTTGGTCGGGGGGGCCCAGATACGCAGTATTTT. The chain joins TRBV29-1 to TRBJ2-3; 8 bases fit TRBD2. CDR1 SQVTM and CDR2 ANQGSEA come from the germline V gene. The CDR3 spans 13 residues. J lost 4 bases, V lost 4 bases, and 4 bases had no gene match.

The chain employs TRBV11-3 and TRBJ1-5; D ambiguous. The CDR3 spans 13 residues. Germline lookup yields CDR1 SGHNT and CDR2 YENEEA. V shed 3 bases and J shed 6 bases, with 9 bases lying between them. The CDR3, as DNA: TGTGCCAGCAGCTTGATGGTTGCTCAGCCCCAGCATTTT. Protein product: CASSLMVAQPQHF.

The gene calls are TRBV5-1 and TRBJ2-7, with 9 bases that match TRBD2. Germline lookup yields CDR1 SGHRS and CDR2 YFSETQ. The CDR3 has 15 amino acids. The junction had 4 bases not matched to a gene; V was cut back by 0 bases and J by 3 bases. Here the CDR3 reads CASSLGLAGYYEQYF. The CDR3 coding sequence is TGCGCCAGCAGCTTGGGCCTAGCGGGGTACTACGAGCAGTACTTC.

The V and J genes are TRBV6-5 and TRBJ1-1; the D is unclear. Per the germline V gene, CDR1 is MNHEY and CDR2 is SVGAGI. The CDR3 is 13 amino acids. Trimming stripped 4 bases from V and 2 bases from J, with 8 bases between. For the CDR3, the DNA is TGTGCCAGCAGTTCAGGCACTAACACTGAAGCTTTCTTT. Its protein product is CASSSGTNTEAFF.

The rearrangement uses TRBV9 and TRBJ2-3, with TRBD1 identical over 7 bases. The V and J ends lost 0 bases and 3 bases, in that order; junction bases with no gene match: 7. In germline, CDR1 is SGDLS, CDR2 YYNGEE. This CDR3 comprises 16 residues. CDR3 DNA sequence: TGTGCCAGCAGCGTAGAGGGGGCTAGCATGACAGATACGCAGTATTTT. Translation gives CASSVEGASMTDTQYF.

The rearrangement joins TRBV7-9 to TRBJ2-1, with D tentatively TRBD2 (5 bases). The germline V gene has CDR1 SEHNR and CDR2 FQNEAQ (reference sequence). This CDR3 is 11 amino acids long. V was shortened by 5 bases and J by 12 bases, with 11 bases between the two germline ends. The chain's CDR3 is CASSPEGWQFF. The CDR3 DNA sequence: TGTGCCAGCAGCCCAGAGGGCTGGCAGTTCTTC.

Points on this clone: Other DNA sequences within the sample encode an identical CDR3. The rearrangement joins TRBV9 to TRBJ2-1, with no clear D. With 7 bases removed from V and 9 bases from J, the gap between germline ends came to 5 bases. The V gene's germline CDR1 is SGDLS and CDR2 YYNGEE. CDR3 length: 9 amino acids. The CDR3, as DNA: TGTGCCAGCGGCGGTGAGCAGTTCTTC. It encodes CASGGEQFF.

The rearrangement links TRBV7-2 to TRBJ2-7; 14 nucleotides agree with TRBD2. The CDR3 length is 15 residues. Germline V lookup: CDR1 SGHTA, CDR2 FQGNSA. Trimming took 5 bases from V and 5 from J; bases not matched to a gene: 5. Here the CDR3 reads CASSTGTSGSDEQYF. The CDR3 nucleotides read TGTGCCAGCAGCACCGGGACTAGCGGGAGCGACGAGCAGTACTTC. Using reference TRBV7-2 and TRBJ2-7 for the parts outside the CDR3, the full variable domain is GAGVSQSPSNKVTEKGKDVELRCDPISGHTALYWYRQSLGQGLEFLIYFQGNSAPDKSGLPSDRFSAERTGGSVSTLTIQRTQQEDSAVYLCASSTGTSGSDEQYFGPGTRLTVT.

This clone was seen only once. The V and J genes are TRBV4-1 and TRBJ2-2, with TRBD2 matching 10 bases. CDR3 length equals 17 residues. CDR1 and CDR2 (germline): MGHRA, YSYEKL. Trimming at V came to 3 bases and at J to 7 bases, leaving 11 bases not matched to a gene. The DNA for the CDR3 is TGCGCCAGCAGCCATTACCCTTCTAGCGGGAGTGACGGGGAGCTGTTTTTT. This encodes CASSHYPSSGSDGELFF.

The V gene is TRBV5-1, the J gene TRBJ1-2; 7 nucleotides line up with TRBD1. Looked up from germline, CDR1 is SGHRS and CDR2 is YFSETQ. Germline trimming cut 1 base from V and 8 bases from J; bases unmatched to any gene: 11. CDR3 size: 15 residues. The CDR3 DNA sequence: TGCGCCAGCAGCTTGAGGACAGGCCGGTTAGAAGGCTACACCTTC. This encodes CASSLRTGRLEGYTF.

CDR3 DNA sequence: TGTGCCAGCGACCGGACAGGGCGCTACGAGCAGTACTTC. Translated: CASDRTGRYEQYF. This chain uses TRBV7-9 with TRBJ2-7; TRBD1 agrees at 8 bases. Germline-derived CDR1 and CDR2 are SEHNR and FQNEAQ (reference sequence). The CDR3 totals 13 residues. J gave up 3 bases and V 8 bases, and 6 bases lay outside the gene matches.

The V call is TRBV5-4, the J call TRBJ2-7, with TRBD1 matching over 7 bases. The V gene's germline CDR1 is SGHNT and CDR2 YYREEE (reference sequence). The trim removed 0 bases at V and 0 bases at J, leaving 9 bases unmatched. This CDR3 is built from 17 residues. CDR3 loop: CASSLGPRGLSSYEQYF. DNA of the CDR3: TGTGCCAGCAGCTTGGGGCCGAGGGGGCTTAGCTCCTACGAGCAGTACTTC.

J is TRBJ2-3 and V is TRBV4-3; D unclear. The V gene lost 0 bases and the J gene lost 0 bases, with 13 bases spanning the gap. This CDR3 contains 17 residues. Germline loops: CDR1 LGHNA, CDR2 YSLEER. The CDR3 loop is CASSQDYEVGSTDTQYF. In DNA form, the CDR3 reads TGCGCCAGCAGCCAAGATTACGAAGTAGGAAGCACAGATACGCAGTATTTT.

This chain uses TRBV2 with TRBJ2-1; TRBD1 or TRBD2 may be the D gene (5 bases each). The CDR3 is made up of 12 amino acids. The V end lost 5 bases, the J end lost 8 bases, and 10 bases lay between the germline ends. Germline assignment: CDR1 SNHLY and CDR2 FYNNEI. The CDR3 here is CASSPLGDEQFF. The CDR3 nucleotides read TGTGCCAGCAGTCCATTGGGGGATGAGCAGTTCTTC.

The chain joins TRBV6-6 to TRBJ1-2; D not certain. Germline V lookup: CDR1 MNHNY, CDR2 SVGAGI (reference sequence). This CDR3 region has 16 residues. Trimming shortened V by 2 bases and J by 5 bases, and 18 bases separated the two germline ends. CDR3 sequence (DNA): TGTGCCAGCAGTTACCCGAACCCAGAAGAATCATATGGCTACACCTTC. Translated: CASSYPNPEESYGYTF.

This chain connects TRBV18 to TRBJ1-1; 9 bases line up with TRBD1. CDR1 and CDR2 (germline): KGHSH, LQKENI. Unmatched junction bases numbered 1, after V lost 4 bases and J lost 1 base. This CDR3 is built from 14 residues. CDR3 sequence: CASSRTGENTEAFF. CDR3 in DNA: TGTGCCAGCTCACGGACAGGGGAGAACACTGAAGCTTTCTTT. The full variable domain, completed using reference TRBV18 and TRBJ1-1, is NAGVMQNPRHLVRRRGQEARLRCSPMKGHSHVYWYRQLPEEGLKFMVYLQKENIIDESGMPKERFSAEFPKEGPSILRIQQVVRGDSAAYFCASSRTGENTEAFFGQGTRLTVV.

V and J are TRBV27 and TRBJ2-7; possibly TRBD1 or TRBD2 for D (5 bases each). Germline loops: CDR1 MNHEY, CDR2 SMNVEV (reference sequence). This CDR3 spans 12 amino acids. Trimming removed 4 bases from V and 6 bases from J, with 10 bases in between. The CDR3 region is CASSSGRSEQYF. The CDR3 nucleotides read TGTGCCAGCAGTTCGGGACGGAGCGAGCAGTACTTC.

The gene calls are TRBV13 and TRBJ2-3; D is possibly TRBD2 (5 bases). The V end was cut by 9 bases, the J end by 2 bases, with 15 bases between. There are 14 residues in the CDR3. CDR1 is PRHDT and CDR2 is FYEKMQ in the germline V gene (reference sequence). The CDR3, as DNA: TGTGCCAGTCAGGAACGGGGATACACAGATACGCAGTATTTT. This codes for CASQERGYTDTQYF.